These 28 T cell receptor beta chains were sequenced from one sample in a study of T cell responses to AZD1222 COVID-19 vaccine. Clones were read by immunoSEQ multiplex PCR, and TCRdb kept only the in-frame ones, dropping some. The sample holds around 180,000 clones; almost 95% are singletons and the top ten take 9.2%. Sequencing used peripheral blood, obtained on day 0 of AZD1222 vaccination. Receptor source: an adult in good health.

The rearrangement links TRBV12-3 or TRBV12-4 to TRBJ2-1; perhaps TRBD2 as D (5 bases). CDR3 length: 13 residues. Trimming took off 5 bases at V and 7 bases at J, with 12 bases between the two ends. CDR3 protein: CASSLRALNEQFF. The CDR3 DNA follows: TGTGCCAGCAGTCTGAGGGCCCTAAATGAGCAGTTCTTC.

The rearrangement links TRBV7-8 to TRBJ2-2; 14 nucleotides line up with TRBD2. Germline trimming cut 1 base from V and 8 bases from J; bases unmatched to any gene: 15. The CDR3 runs 20 residues. The germline V gene has CDR1 SGHVS and CDR2 FQNEAQ. CDR3 DNA: TGTGCCAGCAGCTTAGTATTCTGGGGACTAGCGGGAGCGTCTGGGGGGGAGCTGTTTTTT. Translating gives CASSLVFWGLAGASGGELFF.

In regard to this clone: This specimen includes other DNA sequences encoding the same CDR3. The chain recombines TRBV9 with TRBJ1-6; 9 bases fit TRBD1. The V gene end was trimmed by 3 bases and the J gene end by 6 bases; junction bases not matched to a gene: 4. CDR1 is SGDLS and CDR2 is YYNGEE in the germline V gene. The CDR3 loop spans 15 amino acids. The DNA of the CDR3 is TGTGCCAGCAGCGAAGGGACAGGGTCTAATTCACCCCTCCACTTT. Encoded protein: CASSEGTGSNSPLHF.

The CDR3: CASSSLTSGRGDTQYF. For the CDR3, the DNA is TGTGCCAGCAGTTCCCTGACTAGCGGGAGGGGAGATACGCAGTATTTT. The rearrangement uses TRBV27 and TRBJ2-3; 14 bases line up with TRBD2. This CDR3 has 16 amino acids. CDR1 and CDR2 (germline): MNHEY, SMNVEV (reference sequence). The V and J ends lost 4 bases and 5 bases, in that order; junction bases with no gene match: 5.

The chain links TRBV2 to TRBJ2-1; TRBD1 might be the D (6 bases). The CDR3 length is 13 residues. Germline V gene sequence: CDR1 SNHLY, CDR2 FYNNEI. V was cut by 4 bases and J by 4 bases, with 8 bases left in between. CDR3 sequence reads: CASSADSYNEQFF. CDR3 DNA sequence: TGTGCCAGCAGTGCGGACAGTTACAATGAGCAGTTCTTC. The whole variable domain, remainder taken from reference TRBV2 and TRBJ2-1, is EPEVTQTPSHQVTQMGQEVILRCVPISNHLYFYWYRQILGQKVEFLVSFYNNEISEKSEIFDDQFSVERPDGSNFTLKIRSTKLEDSAMYFCASSADSYNEQFFGPGTRLTVL.

V is TRBV24-1 and J is TRBJ2-3; weak D call: TRBD2 (5 bases). The germline V gene encodes CDR1 KGHDR and CDR2 SFDVKD. There are 16 residues in the CDR3. V was trimmed by 1 base and J by 1 base, leaving 11 bases between them. The DNA for the CDR3 is TGTGCCACCAGTGATTTTAGTGGTAGCGGCACAGATACGCAGTATTTT. Its protein product is CATSDFSGSGTDTQYF.

V gene TRBV11-2 combines with J gene TRBJ2-3; 10 bases fit TRBD2. Germline CDR1 SGHAT, CDR2 FQNNGV. This CDR3 is built from 16 residues. The trim removed 1 base at V and 2 bases at J, leaving 3 bases unmatched. The CDR3 loop reads CASSLGTSGYTDTQYF. The CDR3 region has the DNA TGTGCCAGCAGCTTAGGGACTAGCGGTTACACAGATACGCAGTATTTT.

The V gene is TRBV7-8, the J gene TRBJ2-7; 11 bases map to TRBD2. This CDR3 has 16 residues. Germline loops: CDR1 SGHVS, CDR2 FQNEAQ. Trimming cost V 0 bases and J 4 bases; bases outside gene matches: 5. CDR3 sequence reads: CASSLAARLAGYEQYF. Written as DNA, the CDR3 is TGTGCCAGCAGCTTAGCCGCCCGACTAGCGGGATACGAGCAGTACTTC.

The gene calls are TRBV5-6 and TRBJ1-2, with unresolved D. This CDR3 spans 17 amino acids. Between the trimmed V and J ends, which lost 4 bases and 4 bases, there was a span of 23 bases. Germline-derived CDR1 and CDR2 are SGHDT and YYEEEE. The CDR3: CASSPSGVWGEIYGYTF. The CDR3, as DNA: TGTGCCAGCAGCCCTTCCGGGGTTTGGGGAGAAATCTATGGCTACACCTTC. Full variable domain (rest looked up from reference TRBV5-6 and TRBJ1-2): DAGVTQSPTHLIKTRGQQVTLRCSPKSGHDTVSWYQQALGQGPQFIFQYYEEEERQRGNFPDRFSGHQFPNYSSELNVNALLLGDSALYLCASSPSGVWGEIYGYTFGSGTRLTVV.

The rearrangement joins TRBV5-1 to TRBJ1-1, with no clear D. V dropped 2 bases and J dropped 1 base, with 9 bases sitting between them. CDR1 and CDR2 (germline): SGHRS, YFSETQ. The CDR3 runs to 14 residues. CDR3 sequence: CASSFLGRNTEAFF. CDR3 sequence (DNA): TGCGCCAGCAGCTTCTTGGGAAGGAACACTGAAGCTTTCTTT.

The CDR3 coding sequence is TGTGCCAGCAGCGGGACCGCGAGCTCCTATAATTCACCCCTCCACTTT. Translated: CASSGTASSYNSPLHF. V and J are TRBV5-4 and TRBJ1-6, with a weak D call TRBD1 (5 bases). This CDR3 is 16 amino acids long. V dropped 4 bases and J dropped 0 bases, with 11 bases sitting between them. The germline CDR1 and CDR2 sequences are SGHNT and YYREEE (reference sequence).

The V call is TRBV6-5, the J call TRBJ2-7; 8 nucleotides line up with TRBD2. Germline CDR1 reads MNHEY; CDR2 reads SVGAGI. The V segment lost 9 bases and the J segment 0 bases; nucleotides outside the gene matches: 4. This CDR3 comprises 13 residues. The CDR3 loop reads CARRTSGSYEQYF. The CDR3 nucleotides are TGTGCCAGGAGAACTAGCGGCTCCTACGAGCAGTACTTC.

This rearrangement joins TRBV19 to TRBJ2-1; TRBD2 matches 13 bases. V lost 6 bases, J lost 1 base, and 6 bases stayed unmatched. Germline CDR1 is LNHDA and CDR2 is SQIVND (reference sequence). This CDR3 region has 17 residues. CDR3 nucleotide sequence: TGTGCCAGTAGCCCACGACTAGCGGGAGGTTCCTACAATGAGCAGTTCTTC. Its translation: CASSPRLAGGSYNEQFF.

J is TRBJ2-5 and V is TRBV3-1 (or the pseudogene TRBV3-2); D not certain. This CDR3 is 14 amino acids long. V lost 1 base, J lost 1 base, and 7 bases lay in between. Germline V gene lookup returns CDR1 LGHDT and CDR2 YNNKEL (reference sequence). The CDR3 region is CASSQGRPQETQYF. The CDR3, as DNA: TGTGCCAGCAGCCAAGGACGGCCCCAAGAGACCCAGTACTTC.

J is TRBJ1-1 and V is TRBV5-6, with D uncertain. CDR1 and CDR2 from the germline V gene are SGHDT and YYEEEE. The CDR3 has 15 residues. V was cut by 4 bases and J by 4 bases, with 17 bases left in between. The CDR3 reads CASSPVGTPGTEAFF. For the CDR3, the DNA is TGTGCCAGCAGCCCTGTCGGCACCCCGGGCACTGAAGCTTTCTTT. The variable domain in full, with the rest retrieved from reference TRBV5-6 and TRBJ1-1, is DAGVTQSPTHLIKTRGQQVTLRCSPKSGHDTVSWYQQALGQGPQFIFQYYEEEERQRGNFPDRFSGHQFPNYSSELNVNALLLGDSALYLCASSPVGTPGTEAFFGQGTRLTVV.

The rearrangement joins TRBV30 to TRBJ1-4; TRBD1 might be the D (6 bases). The ends were cut back, 3 bases at V and 8 bases at J, with 10 bases in the middle. This CDR3 region has 12 residues. Germline loops: CDR1 GTSNPN, CDR2 SVGIG (reference sequence). The CDR3 is CAWRGGGEKLFF. The CDR3 nucleotides are TGTGCCTGGAGAGGGGGGGGCGAAAAACTGTTTTTT.

J is TRBJ2-7 and V is TRBV6-2 or TRBV6-3; the D is unclear. CDR1 is MNHEY, CDR2 SVGEGT, per germline. The CDR3 loop spans 13 amino acids. The V end was cut by 7 bases, the J end by 2 bases, with 12 bases between. Written as DNA, the CDR3 is TGTGCCAGCACCCCGACCTCGCCCTACGAGCAGTACTTC. This translates into CASTPTSPYEQYF.

In DNA form, the CDR3 reads TGCAGCGTTGGAGGAGGGAGAGGAACGAACACTGAAGCTTTCTTT. It codes for CSVGGGRGTNTEAFF. This chain uses TRBV29-1 with TRBJ1-1, with D uncertain. V lost 4 bases and J 1 base, leaving 16 bases between the germline ends. The germline V gene encodes CDR1 SQVTM and CDR2 ANQGSEA. The CDR3 is 15 residues long.

This clone was observed once. The rearrangement uses TRBV10-3 and TRBJ1-2, with D hard to call. Trimming took off 1 base at V and 3 bases at J, with 12 bases between the two ends. The CDR3 has 15 residues. Germline CDR1 ENHRY, CDR2 SYGVKD. CDR3 sequence: CAISEYDRPHYGYTF. CDR3 nucleotides: TGTGCCATCAGTGAGTACGACCGTCCCCACTATGGCTACACCTTC.

The rearrangement links TRBV28 to TRBJ1-6, with 7 bases lining up with TRBD1. Germline-derived CDR1 and CDR2 are MDHEN and SYDVKM. This CDR3 comprises 16 residues. The J segment lost 10 bases and the V segment lost 7 bases, leaving 16 bases of the junction unmatched. CDR3 DNA: TGTGCCAGCAAGTTTAGAGGCCGGGCAGGGGGATCACCCCTCCACTTT. It specifies CASKFRGRAGGSPLHF.

CDR3 nucleotides: TGCGCCAGCAGCCGTGGGGAAGGCTACGAGCAGTACTTC. It codes for CASSRGEGYEQYF. The chain joins TRBV5-1 to TRBJ2-7, with D hard to call. This CDR3 contains 13 residues. Per germline, CDR1 SGHRS and CDR2 YFSETQ. The germline V and J ends were trimmed by 4 bases and 3 bases, with 11 bases remaining between them.

The chain recombines TRBV27 with TRBJ1-4, with a tentative D call TRBD1 (5 bases). Looked up from germline, CDR1 is MNHEY and CDR2 is SMNVEV (reference sequence). CDR3 size: 17 residues. V was pared by 2 bases and J by 6 bases, with 19 bases between. The CDR3 DNA follows: TGTGCCAGCAGTTTAGGCGGGGGAAAAGGTGGTTATGAAAAACTGTTTTTT. Translating it yields CASSLGGGKGGYEKLFF.

The chain has TRBV7-2 and TRBJ2-3, with 10 nucleotides matching TRBD2. Germline V lookup: CDR1 SGHTA, CDR2 FQGNSA. J lost 1 base, V lost 2 bases, and 9 bases had no gene match. The CDR3 runs to 18 residues. CDR3 residues: CASSLSTSGTLRTDTQYF. The CDR3 DNA follows: TGTGCCAGCAGCTTAAGTACTAGCGGGACGCTCCGCACAGATACGCAGTATTTT.

This chain links TRBV18 with TRBJ2-2; perhaps TRBD1 as D (5 bases). The CDR3 runs to 16 residues. CDR1 and CDR2 from the germline V gene are KGHSH and LQKENI. Trimming left V 0 bases short and J 1 base short, with 9 bases between. CDR3 residues: CASSPPLQVNTGELFF. The CDR3 DNA sequence: TGTGCCAGCTCACCACCGCTACAGGTGAACACCGGGGAGCTGTTTTTT. Variable domain in full (rest from reference TRBV18 and TRBJ2-2): NAGVMQNPRHLVRRRGQEARLRCSPMKGHSHVYWYRQLPEEGLKFMVYLQKENIIDESGMPKERFSAEFPKEGPSILRIQQVVRGDSAAYFCASSPPLQVNTGELFFGEGSRLTVL.

This sequence joins TRBV30 and TRBJ1-5; no reliable D call. Looked up from germline, CDR1 is GTSNPN and CDR2 is SVGIG (reference sequence). Trimming cost V 5 bases and J 11 bases, with 16 bases left between them. The CDR3 length is 12 residues. DNA of the CDR3: TGTGCCTGGGGCCCGGTAGGGTCTTCCCAGCATTTT. Translating gives CAWGPVGSSQHF.

The V gene is TRBV5-1, the J gene TRBJ2-1; D is perhaps TRBD1 or TRBD2 (5 bases each). The CDR3 loop spans 14 amino acids. Trimming pared 4 bases from V and 0 bases from J, leaving 8 bases between. CDR1 and CDR2 (germline): SGHRS, YFSETQ. The CDR3 DNA reads TGCGCCAGCAGCGCCGGGACCTCCTACAATGAGCAGTTCTTC. Translation gives CASSAGTSYNEQFF.

This chain connects TRBV7-2 to TRBJ1-2; 7 bases map to TRBD1. This CDR3 is 16 amino acids long. Germline lookup yields CDR1 SGHTA and CDR2 FQGNSA. The V segment lost 4 bases and the J segment 6 bases; nucleotides outside the gene matches: 14. CDR3 loop: CASSSLYGQDLNGYTF. The CDR3, as DNA: TGTGCCAGCAGCTCGTTGTACGGACAGGACTTAAATGGCTACACCTTC.

This clone has just one count. The gene calls are TRBV28 and TRBJ1-2; D remains ambiguous. Germline V gene sequence: CDR1 MDHEN, CDR2 SYDVKM. Trimming removed 5 bases from V and 6 bases from J, with 16 bases in between. CDR3 length: 14 amino acids. The CDR3 here is CASSPYRSGDGYTF. CDR3 DNA sequence: TGTGCCAGCAGTCCGTATAGATCCGGGGATGGCTACACCTTC.